This T cell receptor (beta chain) was retrieved from a study of cytomegalovirus exposure and HLA in healthy donors (dated 2017 in TCRdb). Study-level background: An earlier analysis of roughly 500 of the donors reported 276 Gb of sequence data and around 110 million unique TCR beta sequences obtained from approximately 180 million T cells. About 280 gigabases of sequencing data and approximately 93 million unique TCR sequences were included in an early release covering 550 to 650 HLA-typed donors. Of the roughly 400 genotyped donors, 81% were placed in the genetic ancestry cluster associated with self-reported Caucasian donors. The study was designed to test whether signatures of past pathogen exposure could be identified by cataloging public T cell receptors. The study used immunosequencing to profile the T cell repertoires of approximately 690 subjects and linked those repertoires to cytomegalovirus serostatus. A separate validation cohort of some 130 different subjects was used in addition to the approximately 640-subject first cohort. To predict cytomegalovirus infection status, the study combined high-throughput TCR immunosequencing, statistical association of individual TCRs with disease status, and machine learning. In a later analysis, previously published TCR beta repertoires from roughly 710 donors were re-analyzed and high-resolution HLA genotyping was added so that TCR occurrence patterns could be studied. Rather than using new phenotypic data, the later analysis identified candidate immune exposures from TCR beta sequences and from how often those sequences occurred across donors. In an earlier analysis of roughly 580 of the donors, high-throughput TCR beta sequencing was used to judge whether each TCR beta V gene segment behaved as functional or pseudogenic. Donor age, sex, ethnicity and CMV serostatus were compiled together with the repertoire data. A later genetic analysis took genome-wide SNP genotypes for about 65% of the 666 donors and used that subset as a discovery cohort. All discovery cohort repertoires had been generated using a single sequencing platform. HLA typing included class I and class II loci at four-digit resolution. Typing coverage varied by locus: 629-630 donors for A, B, C, DRB1 and DQB1; 500 to 550 for DQA1; around 570 for DPA1; roughly 450 for DPB1. Because of strong linkage in the cohort, four or five DR-DQ haplotypes were treated as single units for association and clustering. Among some 400 genotyped donors of the cohort, an average of about 240,000 unique TCR beta nucleotide sequences were sequenced per donor, around 20% of them non-productive. General study outcomes and caveats: HLA typing was unavailable for some donors at each locus, so association tests used only the typed subset. A later analysis reported that several top co-occurrence clusters appeared linked to parvovirus B19, influenza, CMV and Epstein-Barr virus. For the cohort, immune exposure information was limited to CMV serostatus. The study listed 150 to 200 TCR beta chains as associated with cytomegalovirus. This cohort had only TCR beta chains sequenced, and the lack of alpha or paired-chain data limited which features could be detected. Linkage disequilibrium might explain the correlated functional status among segregating V segments, but an unknown experimental factor could not be ruled out. Compared with the roughly 720-donor mean, donors in an Asian-associated ancestry cluster had fewer N-insertions in productive TCRs, according to a later genetic analysis. A later analysis found that TCR association rates varied across HLA loci, with DRB1 alleles showing the most associated TCRs and HLA-C alleles the fewest. In vitro tests confirmed that a few of the cytomegalovirus-associated TCR beta chains recognize cytomegalovirus antigens. A later analysis found that most CMV-associated TCR beta chains appeared HLA-restricted, with HLA associations seemingly driven largely by CMV exposure. The authors suggested that the approach could potentially be generalized to other disease states and immunological phenotypes. A later genetic analysis associated a missense DCLRE1C variant with V-gene and J-gene trimming of TCR beta chains, and an independent cohort replicated the association. In both the original and validation cohorts, the classifier was reported to diagnose cytomegalovirus status with high specificity and sensitivity. A further reported finding was that TCR beta sequences accurately predicted the HLA-A and HLA-B alleles for most subjects in the first cohort. The earlier analysis of approximately 590 of the donors excluded some 15 rarely observed V segments, including chromosome 9 orphons, because counts were too low. A later analysis associated about 17,000 TCR beta sequences with specific HLA alleles at a false discovery rate of 0.05. In an earlier analysis of about 600 of the donors, most TCR beta V segments appeared in productive rearrangements about 87% or about 30% of the time, broadly matching IMGT annotations. When HLA alleles, especially DR and DQ, strongly co-occurred, TCR associations were difficult to assign to individual alleles. Roughly uniform sequencing depth across donors was assumed in presence/absence analyses, although this assumption may not hold. The sequencing pipeline was judged likely to have produced a cluster of highly shared sequence variants as a technical artifact. In a later analysis, HLA-associated TCR beta chains were found to be more clonally expanded and to have lower generation probabilities than equally common non-associated chains. Most TCR sequences were seen in very few donors, while some public TCRs were found in many individuals.

The cohort comprised some 730 healthy bone marrow donors. At the time of sampling, all cohort members were nominally healthy, though unrecorded immune exposures were likely present. The donor was CMV seronegative and belonged to the group of 350 to 400 seronegative cohort members. A peripheral blood sample was provided by each donor, and peripheral blood mononuclear cells were used for TCR beta sequencing. The Qiagen DNeasy Blood Extraction Kit was used to extract genomic DNA from the blood cell samples. Points on this clone: It lacks a known antigen. The record has no base qualities; no much larger clone is one base away.

To prepare the library, the immunoSEQ multiplex PCR assay was applied. The multiplex PCR relied on a mix of 60 forward primers for TCR Vbeta segments and 13 reverse primers for TCR Jbeta segments. The CDR3 region of rearranged TCR beta genes was amplified from genomic DNA with a multiplex PCR assay. The Illumina HiSeq System was used to sequence the amplified TCR beta libraries as 87-base-pair reads. Regarding the original processing steps: In a later analysis, 80 million or so unique TCR beta chains were counted across the approximately 620 repertoires, and roughly 11 million of these chains were shared by at least two donors. Raw reads were error-corrected and collapsed into unique sequences with a nearest-neighbor algorithm that merged closely related sequences to remove PCR and sequencing errors. Alignment of CDR3 sequences to IMGT reference sequences was used to assign V, D and J gene segments. For a sequence to be retained, a match of at least six nucleotides to both a V gene segment and a J gene segment was required. A rearrangement counted as productive if the CDR3 had no stop codons and remained in frame with V and J, and every other rearrangement counted as non-productive. CDR3 was defined according to IMGT convention as the region running from the second conserved V-encoded cysteine to the conserved J-encoded phenylalanine. The earlier analysis of some 540 of the donors excluded any sequence lacking an unambiguous match to a single V gene segment. In an earlier analysis of a few hundred of the donors, a V segment was called functional when productive rearrangements were above 56.7%, and segregating when the standard deviation between donors exceeded 5%. A statistical classification framework was developed to diagnose cytomegalovirus status using the catalog of TCR beta chain sequences. In a later analysis, TCR nucleotide sequences were compared against IMGT/GENE-DB human TR gene sequences so that V and J genes could be assigned. A later analysis assigned CDR3 sequences and most-parsimonious VDJ recombination scenarios with the TCRdist pipeline. In a later analysis, every TCR beta chain was defined by the combination of its CDR3 amino acid sequence and its V-gene family, and reads without a unique V-gene family were dropped. As a way to deal with suspected cross-contamination and a sequencing artifact, a later analysis dropped under 600 nucleotide sequences that were highly shared and had low generation probability. In a later analysis, a clonal expansion index was calculated for each public chain from normalized within-repertoire ranks of inferred template counts. In a later analysis, generation probabilities were computed with a VDJ recombination model fitted to out-of-frame rearrangements, and the resulting probabilities were checked against IGoR. A later analysis scored TCR-TCR, TCR-HLA and TCR-CMV co-occurrence with hypergeometric tests, applying a repertoire-size bias correction to TCR pairs. A later analysis estimated false discovery rates by permuting HLA or CMV assignments 20 times. A later analysis grouped co-occurring TCRs with DBSCAN, adding TCRdist sequence similarity when clustering within HLA-allele-positive subsets. For co-occurrence clustering, repertoires with fewer than 30,000 or more than 120,000 public chains were excluded, along with roughly 5 repertoires with anomalous nucleotide sharing. As stored in TCRdb, this immuneACCESS dataset retains in-frame rearrangements with V and J assigned. A fraction of the clones does not appear; measured against another copy, unresolved V genes explain less than half of the discrepancy, and the remainder lacks a known reason. That table furnishes V, J and clone size, whereas the DNA furnished D and trimming. Across this sample there are about 87,000 clones, with approximately 7.7% seen only once. Of the sample, approximately 2.4% falls within the top ten clones.

Sequencing was carried out using PBMCs. The TCR comes from a man over 45 in good health and CMV-seronegative.

The CDR3 sequence is CASSYSGGLEAFF. The sequenced DNA: TGTGCCAGCAGTTACTCGGGGGGGTTGGAAGCTTTCTTT. The rearranged chain carries TRBV6-5 and TRBJ1-1, and TRBD1 may be the D gene, going by 5 matching bases. Reading from cysteine to phenylalanine, the CDR3 counts 13 amino acids. Kept here is only the CDR3 DNA, which spans 39 bases and is read in frame from base 1. V is shortened by 0 bases, J by 8 bases, and the region joining them spans 10 bases. Per the germline V gene, MNHEY is the CDR1 and SVGAGI is the CDR2.